A selection of T cell receptor beta chains follows, all from one sample in a study of blood T cells in healthy people across ages. TCRdb re-derived calls from the 5' RACE reads in MiXCR, one entry per CDR3 protein. Seen here are some 760,000 distinct CDR3 sequences, just under 25% observed once, and the top ten hold 9.4%. These same records also appear under a second study, on T cells of mothers and their children.

The specimen sequenced was blood. These receptors were taken from a boy aged 10-17 years in good health. Each CDR3 is given with its conserved first and last residue. D genes are given only for firm matches. Clone size is stated in some rows and not others, as once, few, many or a class when expanded.

V gene,clone size,D gene,J gene,CDR3 DNA,CDR3 protein
TRBV20-1,NA,TRBD1,TRBJ1-1,TGCAGTGCTAGAGATAACAGGGGCGGTATGAACACTGAAGCTTTCTTT,CSARDNRGGMNTEAFF
TRBV20-1,few,NA,TRBJ1-1,TGCAGTGCTAGAGAAATGGGGCTGGATGAAGCTTTCTTT,CSAREMGLDEAFF
TRBV6-5,NA,TRBD1,TRBJ2-7,TGTGCCAGCAGACTACTGACAGGGAGCTCCTACGAGCAGTACTTC,CASRLLTGSSYEQYF
TRBV20-1,few,NA,TRBJ2-1,TGCAGTGCTAGTGGTTACTCGAACTACAATGAGCAGTTCTTC,CSASGYSNYNEQFF
TRBV29-1,NA,TRBD2,TRBJ2-3,TGCAGCGTTGAGGGGGGGAGCCGGAAAGATACGCAGTATTTT,CSVEGGSRKDTQYF
TRBV12-3/TRBV12-4,NA,NA,TRBJ2-7,TGTGCCAGCAGTCCTCCGGGCCCCGAGCCCTACGAGCAGTACTTC,CASSPPGPEPYEQYF
TRBV3-1,few,NA,TRBJ2-1,TGTGCCAGCAGCCAAGAAACATTTGGGTCATCCTACAATGAGCAGTTCTTC,CASSQETFGSSYNEQFF
TRBV13,few,TRBD2,TRBJ2-1,TGTGCCAGCAGCTTAGCCCTAGCGGGAGCCTGGGGAGCGGACAATGAGCAGTTCTTC,CASSLALAGAWGADNEQFF
TRBV11-2,few,NA,TRBJ2-3,TGTGCCTTCGGATCCCCGGGCACAGATACGCAGTATTTT,CAFGSPGTDTQYF
TRBV6-2/TRBV6-3,few,NA,TRBJ2-1,TGTGCCAGCAACGTACTCAATGAGCAGTTCTTC,CASNVLNEQFF
TRBV7-3,NA,NA,TRBJ2-5,TGTGCCAGCAGCTTAACCTCGGCTAGTCGACAAGAGACCCAGTACTTC,CASSLTSASRQETQYF
TRBV19,NA,TRBD1,TRBJ1-2,TGTGCCAGTCGAAGCCAGGGGGCAGGAAGCTATGGCTACACCTTC,CASRSQGAGSYGYTF
TRBV6-2/TRBV6-3,NA,NA,TRBJ2-1,TGTGCCAGCAGTTTTAGTCCGATCTACAATGAGCAGTTCTTC,CASSFSPIYNEQFF
TRBV9,few,NA,TRBJ1-2,TGTGCCAGCAGCGTAGAGCCGGGGGCGCGTGGCTACACCTTC,CASSVEPGARGYTF
TRBV29-1,NA,NA,TRBJ2-1,TGCAGCGTCCCCACCCTCGGAGTAGTGAATGAGCAGTTCTTC,CSVPTLGVVNEQFF
TRBV19,NA,TRBD1,TRBJ2-5,TGTGCCAGTAGTATAGGTGGGACAGCGCAAGAGACCCAGTACTTC,CASSIGGTAQETQYF
TRBV10-3,many,TRBD1,TRBJ2-2,TGTGCCATCAGGGGGACAGGGACGAACACCGGGGAGCTGTTTTTT,CAIRGTGTNTGELFF
TRBV27,NA,NA,TRBJ1-2,TGTGCCAGCAGTTCCCCTCAGCAGGGAGGCTATGGCTACACCTTC,CASSSPQQGGYGYTF
TRBV5-1,few,TRBD1,TRBJ1-2,TGCGCCAGCACCGGGACAGGGGGGTATGGCTACACCTTC,CASTGTGGYGYTF
TRBV15,few,TRBD1,TRBJ2-4,TGTGCCACCAGCCGACAGGGGGCACTAGCCAAAAACATTCAGTACTTC,CATSRQGALAKNIQYF
TRBV27,few,NA,TRBJ2-7,TGTGCCAGCAGTTTACGCGGACAGATCTACGAGCAGTACTTC,CASSLRGQIYEQYF
TRBV12-3/TRBV12-4,few,TRBD1,TRBJ2-1,TGTGCCAGCAGTTTAGCTCTGGGACAGGGAAGGGAGCAGTTCTTC,CASSLALGQGREQFF
TRBV4-3,NA,TRBD2,TRBJ2-2,TGCGCCAGCAGCCAAGATAAACCGGGGGGGCCCGGCGGGGAGCTGTTTTTT,CASSQDKPGGPGGELFF
TRBV4-1,few,TRBD2,TRBJ2-5,TGCGCCAGCAGCCAAGAACTAGCGACCAAGACCCAGTACTTC,CASSQELATKTQYF
TRBV20-1,few,NA,TRBJ2-5,TGCAGTGCTAGAGACGCAGCGGTGGAGACCCAGTACTTC,CSARDAAVETQYF
TRBV7-9,few,NA,TRBJ2-1,TGTGCCAGCAGCCCAAGCGGGCTAGTTGAGCAGTTCTTC,CASSPSGLVEQFF
TRBV4-1,NA,NA,TRBJ2-1,TGCGCCAGCAGCCAAGAATTGGGGAGCTCCTACAATGAGCAGTTCTTC,CASSQELGSSYNEQFF
TRBV14,once,TRBD1,TRBJ1-2,TGTGCCAGCAGCGGACAGGGGATCTATGGCTACACCTTC,CASSGQGIYGYTF